This is a list of T cell receptor beta chains from one sample in a study of cytomegalovirus exposure and HLA in healthy donors. The protocol was immunoSEQ multiplex PCR, while the TCRdb copy is restricted to in-frame clones and leaves out a portion. Among about 130,000 clones, about 74% were seen once, and the ten largest hold roughly 4.5%. Sequenced: PBMCs. The receptor set was obtained from a man aged 18 to 35 in good health and CMV-seropositive. Each CDR3 is given with its conserved first and last residue. The order of the fields is D gene, V gene, J gene, clone size, CDR3 DNA, CDR3 protein. The D gene is left open where the match is weak. Clone sizes are given selectively: once, few, many, or a class where the clone is expanded.

D gene: NA; V gene: TRBV19; J gene: TRBJ2-1; clone size: NA; CDR3 DNA: TGTGCCAGTAGCCAACTAGCTAATGAGCAGTTCTTC; CDR3 protein: CASSQLANEQFF
D gene: NA; V gene: TRBV27; J gene: TRBJ2-7; clone size: once; CDR3 DNA: TGTGCCAGCAGTTTATCGATCGGGGGTGCGGGGGAGCAGTACTTC; CDR3 protein: CASSLSIGGAGEQYF
D gene: TRBD2; V gene: TRBV28; J gene: TRBJ2-1; clone size: few; CDR3 DNA: TGTGCCAGCAGGATAACTAGCGGGGGGTACTCCTACAATGAGCAGTTCTTC; CDR3 protein: CASRITSGGYSYNEQFF
D gene: NA; V gene: TRBV6-5; J gene: TRBJ1-5; clone size: NA; CDR3 DNA: TGTGCCAGCAGTCCCCGGGGAGGGGCCGGGCAGCCCCAGCATTTT; CDR3 protein: CASSPRGGAGQPQHF
D gene: NA; V gene: TRBV5-1; J gene: TRBJ1-6; clone size: NA; CDR3 DNA: TGCGCCAGCAGCGTGCAGGGTCGGGCGAATTCACCCCTCCACTTT; CDR3 protein: CASSVQGRANSPLHF
D gene: TRBD1; V gene: TRBV9; J gene: TRBJ1-1; clone size: NA; CDR3 DNA: TGTGCCAGCAGTGTTACAGGGGGGAGCACTGAAGCTTTCTTT; CDR3 protein: CASSVTGGSTEAFF
D gene: NA; V gene: TRBV9; J gene: TRBJ2-1; clone size: NA; CDR3 DNA: TGTGCCAGCAGCGTAATACTAGGTGGAGAGCAGTTCTTC; CDR3 protein: CASSVILGGEQFF
D gene: TRBD1; V gene: TRBV6-1; J gene: TRBJ2-7; clone size: NA; CDR3 DNA: TGTGCCAGCAGTGTGGGGACAGGGTACGTGCAGTACTTC; CDR3 protein: CASSVGTGYVQYF
D gene: NA; V gene: TRBV14; J gene: TRBJ2-5; clone size: NA; CDR3 DNA: TGTGCCAGCAGCCAGGGGACTCTACGTATACCAGGGGAGACCCAGTACTTC; CDR3 protein: CASSQGTLRIPGETQYF
D gene: NA; V gene: TRBV25-1; J gene: TRBJ1-3; clone size: NA; CDR3 DNA: TGTGCCAGCAGTGAACGGGGGGGCGCTGCGGGAAACACCATATATTTT; CDR3 protein: CASSERGGAAGNTIYF
D gene: NA; V gene: TRBV7-9; J gene: TRBJ1-1; clone size: NA; CDR3 DNA: TGTGCCAGCAGCTGGCCGACCACAGGGAACACTGAAGCTTTCTTT; CDR3 protein: CASSWPTTGNTEAFF
D gene: TRBD2; V gene: TRBV19; J gene: TRBJ2-7; clone size: NA; CDR3 DNA: TGTGCCAGTAAAAAGGGAGGGGAGCAGTACTTC; CDR3 protein: CASKKGGEQYF
D gene: TRBD1; V gene: TRBV5-6; J gene: TRBJ1-2; clone size: few; CDR3 DNA: TGTGCCAGCAGTGTGAGCGGGACAGGTGATGGCTACACCTTC; CDR3 protein: CASSVSGTGDGYTF
D gene: TRBD2; V gene: TRBV4-3; J gene: TRBJ2-1; clone size: NA; CDR3 DNA: TGCGCCAGCAGCCAAGATCTGGGGACTAGCGGGAACAATGAGCAGTTCTTC; CDR3 protein: CASSQDLGTSGNNEQFF
D gene: NA; V gene: TRBV7-9; J gene: TRBJ2-3; clone size: NA; CDR3 DNA: TGTGCCAGCAGCGGGACTGGTGGAGATACGCAGTATTTT; CDR3 protein: CASSGTGGDTQYF
D gene: NA; V gene: TRBV20-1; J gene: TRBJ2-5; clone size: NA; CDR3 DNA: TGCAGTGCTAGAGCGGGAGAGACCCAGTACTTC; CDR3 protein: CSARAGETQYF
D gene: NA; V gene: TRBV6-5; J gene: TRBJ1-1; clone size: NA; CDR3 DNA: TGTGCCAGCAGTTTTAGGTCGGGCAGGGGGAACACTGAAGCTTTCTTT; CDR3 protein: CASSFRSGRGNTEAFF
D gene: NA; V gene: TRBV12-5; J gene: TRBJ2-3; clone size: NA; CDR3 DNA: TGTGCTAGTGGTTCCCTCTCGGGCGGGGCCTACCCCAACCCAAACACAGATACGCAGTATTTT; CDR3 protein: CASGSLSGGAYPNPNTDTQYF
D gene: TRBD1; V gene: TRBV18; J gene: TRBJ1-1; clone size: NA; CDR3 DNA: TGTGCCAGCTCATCCTCAAGACAGGGGGGCACTGAAGCTTTCTTT; CDR3 protein: CASSSSRQGGTEAFF
D gene: NA; V gene: TRBV7-2; J gene: TRBJ2-3; clone size: NA; CDR3 DNA: TGTGCCAGCAGCTTAACGGGCAGGGTGCGGGATACGCAGTATTTT; CDR3 protein: CASSLTGRVRDTQYF
D gene: NA; V gene: TRBV7-2; J gene: TRBJ2-7; clone size: NA; CDR3 DNA: TGTGCCAGCAAACTATCGAGCGGTACCTACGAGCAGTACTTC; CDR3 protein: CASKLSSGTYEQYF
D gene: NA; V gene: TRBV7-9; J gene: TRBJ1-5; clone size: once; CDR3 DNA: TGTGCCAGCAGCTTGAGGACAGATAATAGCAATCAGCCCCAGCATTTT; CDR3 protein: CASSLRTDNSNQPQHF
D gene: NA; V gene: TRBV28; J gene: TRBJ2-7; clone size: NA; CDR3 DNA: TGTGCCAGCAGGGCGGTGCGGCCGCCCTACGAGCAGTACTTC; CDR3 protein: CASRAVRPPYEQYF
D gene: NA; V gene: TRBV4-1; J gene: TRBJ2-6; clone size: NA; CDR3 DNA: TGCGCCAGCAGCTGGGGACTTTTGTTCTCTGGGGCCAACGTCCTGACTTTC; CDR3 protein: CASSWGLLFSGANVLTF
D gene: TRBD2; V gene: TRBV4-1; J gene: TRBJ2-3; clone size: NA; CDR3 DNA: TGCGCCAGCAGCCAAGGGAGAGGCGGGAGAGATACGCAGTATTTT; CDR3 protein: CASSQGRGGRDTQYF
D gene: NA; V gene: TRBV7-3; J gene: TRBJ2-7; clone size: NA; CDR3 DNA: TGTGCCAGCAGCCCCAAGGCCTCCCTCCTACGCGGGCAGTACTTC; CDR3 protein: CASSPKASLLRGQYF
D gene: TRBD2; V gene: TRBV11-2; J gene: TRBJ2-1; clone size: NA; CDR3 DNA: TGTGCCAGCAGCTTAGGCGGGGGGGTATACAATGAGCAGTTCTTC; CDR3 protein: CASSLGGGVYNEQFF
D gene: TRBD1; V gene: TRBV27; J gene: TRBJ1-1; clone size: NA; CDR3 DNA: TGTGCCAGCAGTTTCCCAGGGGGAGCTGAAGCTTTCTTT; CDR3 protein: CASSFPGGAEAFF
D gene: TRBD1; V gene: TRBV7-9; J gene: TRBJ1-4; clone size: NA; CDR3 DNA: TGTGCCAGCAGCCCAAATACAGGGGGCGGTCGAAAACTGTTTTTT; CDR3 protein: CASSPNTGGGRKLFF
D gene: TRBD2; V gene: TRBV7-9; J gene: TRBJ2-3; clone size: NA; CDR3 DNA: TGTGCCAGCAGCCAAAGTAGCGGGGGGGCAGGAGATACGCAGTATTTT; CDR3 protein: CASSQSSGGAGDTQYF
D gene: NA; V gene: TRBV6-4; J gene: TRBJ1-1; clone size: few; CDR3 DNA: TGTGCCAGCAGGCAGGGATACATGAACACTGAAGCTTTCTTT; CDR3 protein: CASRQGYMNTEAFF
D gene: TRBD1; V gene: TRBV15; J gene: TRBJ1-2; clone size: NA; CDR3 DNA: TGTGCCACCAGCAGACAAGGGACAGGGGGCTCTGAATACACCTTC; CDR3 protein: CATSRQGTGGSEYTF
D gene: TRBD2; V gene: TRBV5-1; J gene: TRBJ2-1; clone size: NA; CDR3 DNA: TGCGCCAGCAGCTTGGCCCCGGGAGGGCCCAATGAGCAGTTCTTC; CDR3 protein: CASSLAPGGPNEQFF
D gene: NA; V gene: TRBV5-5; J gene: TRBJ1-2; clone size: NA; CDR3 DNA: TGTGCCAGCAGCTTGGGCCCACTAATGGTAAATGGCTACACCTTC; CDR3 protein: CASSLGPLMVNGYTF
D gene: TRBD1; V gene: TRBV6-5; J gene: TRBJ2-7; clone size: NA; CDR3 DNA: TGTGCCAGCAGTTACGGGGACAGACACTACGAGCAGTACTTC; CDR3 protein: CASSYGDRHYEQYF
D gene: NA; V gene: TRBV6-5; J gene: TRBJ1-2; clone size: NA; CDR3 DNA: TGTGCCAGCAGACGAGGACAGAAAGCTAACTATGGCTACACCTTC; CDR3 protein: CASRRGQKANYGYTF
D gene: TRBD1; V gene: TRBV6-5; J gene: TRBJ1-2; clone size: once; CDR3 DNA: TGTGCCAGCAGCGCAACACAGGGGGCAGGCTATGGCTACACCTTC; CDR3 protein: CASSATQGAGYGYTF
D gene: NA; V gene: TRBV29-1; J gene: TRBJ1-2; clone size: NA; CDR3 DNA: TGCAGCGCTATAGAGGGAGGGAATGGCTACACCTTC; CDR3 protein: CSAIEGGNGYTF
D gene: TRBD2; V gene: TRBV10-3; J gene: TRBJ2-1; clone size: NA; CDR3 DNA: TGTGCCATCAATCCAGCGGGGGGTGAGCAGTTCTTC; CDR3 protein: CAINPAGGEQFF
D gene: NA; V gene: TRBV4-1; J gene: TRBJ1-2; clone size: NA; CDR3 DNA: TGCGCCAGCAGCCAAGACAGTAGGGCTGGGGGAAGGGGGAATGGCTACACCTTC; CDR3 protein: CASSQDSRAGGRGNGYTF
D gene: TRBD1; V gene: TRBV7-6; J gene: TRBJ2-7; clone size: NA; CDR3 DNA: TGTGCCAGCAGTCTGGACAGGGCGTCCTACGAGCAGTACTTC; CDR3 protein: CASSLDRASYEQYF
D gene: NA; V gene: TRBV28; J gene: TRBJ1-5; clone size: NA; CDR3 DNA: TGTGCCAGCAGCCAGGGACAACGCAATCAGCCCCAGCATTTT; CDR3 protein: CASSQGQRNQPQHF
D gene: TRBD2; V gene: TRBV5-1; J gene: TRBJ2-5; clone size: NA; CDR3 DNA: TGCGCCAGCAGCTTGGCCGTAGCGGGAGGCGGTGAGACCCAGTACTTC; CDR3 protein: CASSLAVAGGGETQYF
D gene: NA; V gene: TRBV14; J gene: TRBJ2-1; clone size: few; CDR3 DNA: TGTGCCAGCAGCCCTCAGCTAAGCGGTCTGTTCTTC; CDR3 protein: CASSPQLSGLFF